These 24 T cell receptor beta chains share one sample of origin, sequenced in a study of cytomegalovirus exposure and HLA in healthy donors. PCR primers comprised 60 Vbeta and 13 Jbeta primers. Data came from immunoSEQ multiplex PCR; TCRdb stores just in-frame clones and leaves some out. The data contain under 250,000 clones, 65% to 80% of them singletons. The sequenced material came from PBMCs. All receptors derive from a woman in her twenties or thirties in good health and CMV-seropositive.

The V gene is TRBV6-6, the J gene TRBJ2-7; D not certain. CDR1 and CDR2 (germline): MNHNY, SVGAGI (reference sequence). V was shortened by 4 bases and J by 10 bases, with 20 bases between the two germline ends. The CDR3 covers 14 residues. For the CDR3, the DNA is TGTGCCAGCAGTTCTTGGCAGGCTCCCCCCGGCCAGTACTTC. Residues: CASSSWQAPPGQYF.

This sequence joins TRBV6-6 and TRBJ2-1; 10 nucleotides align to TRBD2. Germline V gene data show CDR1 as MNHNY and CDR2 as SVGAGI (reference sequence). V lost 2 bases and J lost 2; bases outside the gene matches: 3. This CDR3 has 16 residues. The CDR3 is CASSYLAGAAYNEQFF. The CDR3 region has the DNA TGTGCCAGCAGTTACCTAGCGGGGGCCGCCTACAATGAGCAGTTCTTC.

This clone occurred once. The J gene is TRBJ1-1, the V gene TRBV7-2, with TRBD1 matching 7 bases. Losses at the gene ends were 2 bases for V and 1 base for J; bases not matched to a gene: 1. The CDR3 is made up of 14 amino acids. The germline V gene encodes CDR1 SGHTA and CDR2 FQGNSA. CDR3 DNA sequence: TGTGCCAGCAGCTTATGGGACAGGAACACTGAAGCTTTCTTT. Its protein is CASSLWDRNTEAFF.

The genes are TRBV15 and TRBJ2-3, with TRBD1 as a possible D gene (5 bases). This CDR3 is 17 amino acids long. Germline CDR1 reads LNHNV; CDR2 reads YYDKDF (reference sequence). V was clipped by 6 bases and J by 3 bases, with 22 bases between them. Here the CDR3 reads CATRSAGSELSTDTQYF. CDR3 DNA sequence: TGTGCCACCAGGTCGGCAGGGTCTGAGTTATCGACAGATACGCAGTATTTT.

The V call is TRBV4-3, the J call TRBJ2-1; tentative D call: TRBD2 (6 bases). Germline assignment: CDR1 LGHNA and CDR2 YSLEER. V was cut by 1 base and J by 3 bases, with 10 bases left in between. The CDR3 totals 15 residues. CDR3 nucleotides: TGCGCCAGCAGCCAAGCGGGAGCAGACTACAATGAGCAGTTCTTC. This encodes CASSQAGADYNEQFF.

The chain couples TRBV5-1 to TRBJ1-1; 8 nucleotides align to TRBD1. Germline trimming cut 5 bases from V and 3 bases from J; bases unmatched to any gene: 6. Germline V gene sequence: CDR1 SGHRS, CDR2 YFSETQ. The CDR3 has 14 residues. The CDR3 sequence: CASSGAGGYTEAFF. CDR3 DNA sequence: TGCGCCAGCAGTGGGGCAGGGGGCTACACTGAAGCTTTCTTT.

This sequence joins TRBV7-9 and TRBJ2-5; a possible D gene is TRBD2 (5 bases). Germline V lookup: CDR1 SEHNR, CDR2 FQNEAQ (reference sequence). The CDR3 is 13 amino acids. Between the trimmed V and J ends, which lost 3 bases and 5 bases, there was a span of 10 bases. DNA of the CDR3: TGTGCCAGCAGCTTGAGGGAAACGGAGACCCAGTACTTC. Its protein product is CASSLRETETQYF.

The chain recombines TRBV4-1 with TRBJ1-1; possibly TRBD1 for D (6 bases). The germline gives CDR1 MGHRA, CDR2 YSYEKL. The CDR3 loop spans 20 amino acids. V was pared by 1 base and J by 1 base, with 25 bases between. CDR3: CASSQGGPGGLGGTNTEAFF. In nucleotides, the CDR3 is TGCGCCAGCAGCCAAGGGGGGCCGGGGGGCCTCGGTGGAACGAACACTGAAGCTTTCTTT.

The chain uses TRBV9 and TRBJ2-1, with 7 bases identical to TRBD2. V was pared by 4 bases and J by 4 bases, with 11 bases of the junction left unmatched. The CDR3 has 16 residues. Germline values: CDR1 SGDLS, CDR2 YYNGEE. CDR3 DNA: TGTGCCAGCAGCCCAGAGGGGAGGGGACCGTACAATGAGCAGTTCTTC. Protein product: CASSPEGRGPYNEQFF.

V is TRBV6-1 and J is TRBJ2-2; D perhaps matches TRBD1 (5 bases). This CDR3 has 14 residues. V was pared by 7 bases and J by 4 bases, with 13 bases between. Germline values: CDR1 MNHNS, CDR2 SASEGT. Here the CDR3 DNA reads TGTGCCAGCACCCCAGGGTCGGGCACCGGGGAGCTGTTTTTT. It is translated as CASTPGSGTGELFF.

The V call is TRBV5-1, the J call TRBJ2-3; TRBD2 is a possible D gene (6 bases). V was cut by 0 bases and J by 5 bases, with 13 bases left in between. Germline V gene sequence: CDR1 SGHRS, CDR2 YFSETQ. The CDR3 sequence is 15 residues long. DNA of the CDR3: TGCGCCAGCAGCTTGGACGGGAGTGAGGGAGATACGCAGTATTTT. This encodes CASSLDGSEGDTQYF.

The sample holds one count of this clone. The chain joins TRBV6-5 to TRBJ2-7; weak D call: TRBD2 (6 bases). Germline loops: CDR1 MNHEY, CDR2 SVGAGI. Between the trimmed V and J ends, which lost 5 bases and 7 bases, there was a span of 12 bases. The CDR3 runs 12 residues. The DNA for the CDR3 is TGTGCCAGCAGTGTAATCGGGGGAGAGCAGTACTTC. It codes for CASSVIGGEQYF.

This clone has a single count. DNA for the CDR3: TGTGCCAGCAGCAGACTTAGGACACGACCAACGGCTGGAAACACCATATATTTT. This codes for CASSRLRTRPTAGNTIYF. The chain uses TRBV7-8 and TRBJ1-3; D is possibly TRBD1 (5 bases). Germline-derived CDR1 and CDR2 are SGHVS and FQNEAQ. The V end lost 5 bases, the J end lost 2 bases, and 22 bases lay between the germline ends. This CDR3 is built from 18 residues.

V gene TRBV19 combines with J gene TRBJ2-5; D possibly corresponds to TRBD2 (6 bases). The germline V and J ends were trimmed by 3 bases and 4 bases, with 15 bases remaining between them. CDR3 length: 15 amino acids. The germline V gene has CDR1 LNHDA and CDR2 SQIVND (reference sequence). CDR3 bases: TGTGCCAGTAGTATGGGACGGAGGGTTGGAGAGACCCAGTACTTC. Translating gives CASSMGRRVGETQYF.

This clone occurred a few times. V and J are TRBV6-1 and TRBJ2-3; 9 bases line up with TRBD1. CDR3 length: 15 residues. In germline, CDR1 is MNHNS, CDR2 SASEGT. J gave up 4 bases and V 6 bases, and 8 bases lay outside the gene matches. CDR3 coding DNA: TGTGCCAGCAGGGAGGGACAGGGTAGGGCAGATACGCAGTATTTT. Translation: CASREGQGRADTQYF.

The rearrangement links TRBV7-8 to TRBJ1-2, with 7 bases aligning to TRBD1. Unmatched junction bases numbered 7, after V lost 5 bases and J lost 4 bases. Germline V gene sequence: CDR1 SGHVS, CDR2 FQNEAQ. The CDR3 runs 14 residues. In nucleotides, the CDR3 is TGTGCCAGCAGCAACCCCGGGACAGCCTATGGCTACACCTTC. This codes for CASSNPGTAYGYTF.

With regard to this clone: Relative to the germline gene, one junction end is altered; a read error may explain this. The same CDR3 can be traced to other DNA sequences in this sample. V gene TRBV10-3 combines with J gene TRBJ1-1; 8 bases agree with TRBD1. Germline V gives CDR1 ENHRY, CDR2 SYGVKD. The CDR3 has 14 residues. The CDR3 sequence: CAISVLQGETEAFF. The CDR3 DNA follows: TGTGCCATCAGTGTTCTACAGGGGGAAACTGAAGCCTTCTTT.

V is TRBV19 and J is TRBJ2-6; possible D gene TRBD2, 5 bases. This CDR3 is 16 amino acids long. Germline CDR1 LNHDA, CDR2 SQIVND (reference sequence). Trimming took 4 bases from V and 4 from J, leaving 14 bases between them. The CDR3 protein is CASSTEGNTGANVLTF. CDR3 nucleotides: TGTGCCAGTAGTACCGAGGGCAATACGGGGGCCAACGTCCTGACTTTC.

The chain has TRBV9 and TRBJ1-1; D gene ambiguous. Germline values: CDR1 SGDLS, CDR2 YYNGEE. Between the trimmed V and J ends, which lost 2 bases and 7 bases, there was a span of 12 bases. The CDR3 extends over 13 amino acids. The CDR3 region has the DNA TGTGCCAGCAGCGTGTCGTCGCGAGATGAAGCTTTCTTT. Translation gives CASSVSSRDEAFF.

Only one count was recorded for this clone. CDR3 bases: TGCGCCAGCAGCCCGCCTTTGAGGGGGCTTAACACTGAAGCTTTCTTT. Protein product: CASSPPLRGLNTEAFF. The chain joins TRBV4-1 to TRBJ1-1, with 7 bases that match TRBD1. The CDR3 has 16 amino acids. In germline, CDR1 is MGHRA, CDR2 YSYEKL. V lost 4 bases, J lost 2 bases, and 10 bases stayed unmatched.

The rearrangement joins TRBV15 to TRBJ1-4, with D unresolved. Germline V lookup: CDR1 LNHNV, CDR2 YYDKDF (reference sequence). The CDR3 runs to 13 residues. V lost 8 bases, J lost 4 bases, and 11 bases lay in between. CDR3 loop: CATGVSLNEKLFF. As DNA, the CDR3 is TGTGCCACCGGAGTCAGCCTTAATGAAAAACTGTTTTTT.

The chain combines TRBV7-2 with TRBJ2-7, with D possibly TRBD2 on 5 matching bases. V lost 1 base and J 1 base, leaving 8 bases between the germline ends. CDR3 size: 14 residues. Germline CDR1 SGHTA, CDR2 FQGNSA. In nucleotides, the CDR3 is TGTGCCAGCAGCTTAGGGAGGTTATCCTACGAGCAGTACTTC. Residues: CASSLGRLSYEQYF.

The sample holds a few counts of this clone. This sequence joins TRBV29-1 and TRBJ1-5; tentatively, D is TRBD1 (5 bases). Germline V lookup: CDR1 SQVTM, CDR2 ANQGSEA. The CDR3 totals 13 residues. V was shortened by 4 bases and J by 5 bases, with 12 bases between the two germline ends. The CDR3 nucleotides read TGCAGCGTTGCGGGGGGATTGTATCAGCCCCAGCATTTT. It is translated as CSVAGGLYQPQHF. The full variable domain, with the rest looked up from reference TRBV29-1 and TRBJ1-5, is SAVISQKPSRDICQRGTSLTIQCQVDSQVTMMFWYRQQPGQSLTLIATANQGSEATYESGFVIDKFPISRPNLTFSTLTVSNMSPEDSSIYLCSVAGGLYQPQHFGDGTRLSIL.

The gene calls are TRBV6-5 and TRBJ2-1, with 10 bases aligning to TRBD2. The CDR3 consists of 15 residues. CDR1 MNHEY and CDR2 SVGAGI come from the germline V gene. V dropped 6 bases and J dropped 5; count of bases not matched to a gene: 7. The CDR3 sequence is CASSVLAGEDNEQFF. The DNA for the CDR3 is TGTGCCAGCAGCGTCCTAGCGGGAGAAGACAATGAGCAGTTCTTC.